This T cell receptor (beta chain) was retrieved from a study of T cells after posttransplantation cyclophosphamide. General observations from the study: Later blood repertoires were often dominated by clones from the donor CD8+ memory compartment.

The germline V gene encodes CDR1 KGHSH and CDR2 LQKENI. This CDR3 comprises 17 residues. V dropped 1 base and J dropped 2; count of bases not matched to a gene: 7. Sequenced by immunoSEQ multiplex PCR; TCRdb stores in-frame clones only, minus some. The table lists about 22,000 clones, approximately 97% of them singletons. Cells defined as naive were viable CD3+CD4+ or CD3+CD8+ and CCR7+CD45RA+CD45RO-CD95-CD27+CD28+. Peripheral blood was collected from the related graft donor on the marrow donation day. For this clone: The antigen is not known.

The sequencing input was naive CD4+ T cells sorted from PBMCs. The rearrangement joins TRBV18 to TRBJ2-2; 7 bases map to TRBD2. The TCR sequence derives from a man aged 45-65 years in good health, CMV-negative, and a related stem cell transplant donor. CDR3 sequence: CASSPQLAKVNTGELFF. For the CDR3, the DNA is TGTGCCAGCTCACCACAACTAGCGAAAGTTAACACCGGGGAGCTGTTTTTT.